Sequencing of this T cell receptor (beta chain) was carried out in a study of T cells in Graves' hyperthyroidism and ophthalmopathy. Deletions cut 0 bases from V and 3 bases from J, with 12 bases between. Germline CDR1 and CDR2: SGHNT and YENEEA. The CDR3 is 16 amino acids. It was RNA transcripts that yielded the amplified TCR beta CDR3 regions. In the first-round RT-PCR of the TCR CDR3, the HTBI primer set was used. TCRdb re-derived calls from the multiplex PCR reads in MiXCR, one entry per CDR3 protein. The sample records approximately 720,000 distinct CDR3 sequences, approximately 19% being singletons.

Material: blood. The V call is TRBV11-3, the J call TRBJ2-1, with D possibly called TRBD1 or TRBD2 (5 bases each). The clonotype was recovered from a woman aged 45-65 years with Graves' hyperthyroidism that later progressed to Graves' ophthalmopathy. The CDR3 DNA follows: TGTGCCAGCAGCTTAGATCGGGGCAGCGTCTACAATGAGCAGTTCTTC. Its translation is CASSLDRGSVYNEQFF.